Below are 6 T cell receptor beta chains sequenced from a single sample in a study of CD8 T cells in Susac syndrome. RNA totalling about 0.45 to 1 ug underwent reverse transcription with random hexamers. TCRdb redid the calling of the immunoSEQ multiplex PCR reads with MiXCR, one entry per CDR3 protein. The table has 150,000 or so distinct CDR3 sequences, approximately 96% seen once. Sample: CD4+ T cells from PBMCs. These receptors came from a human donor with Susac syndrome.

CDR3 DNA: TGCAGCGCCTCCGGAGTCTCTGGGGCCAACGTCCTGACTTTC. It encodes CSASGVSGANVLTF. The chain links TRBV29-1 to TRBJ2-6; no clear D. The CDR3 is made up of 14 amino acids. Germline V gene lookup returns CDR1 SQVTM and CDR2 ANQGSEA. The V gene lost 7 bases and the J gene lost 0 bases, with 10 bases spanning the gap.

V and J are TRBV3-1 and TRBJ2-5; D is possibly TRBD2 (5 bases). CDR3 length: 15 residues. V was clipped by 4 bases and J by 3 bases, with 15 bases between them. Per the germline V gene, CDR1 is LGHDT and CDR2 is YNNKEL (reference sequence). This chain's CDR3 is CASSRGSSSKETQYF. In DNA, the CDR3 is TGTGCCAGCAGCCGAGGGTCCAGTTCAAAAGAGACCCAGTACTTC.

V gene TRBV5-4 combines with J gene TRBJ2-7; D is unresolved. There are 12 residues in the CDR3. Germline V lookup: CDR1 SGHNT, CDR2 YYREEE (reference sequence). Trimming pared 2 bases from V and 6 bases from J, leaving 9 bases between. In DNA, the CDR3 is TGTGCCAGCAGCTTAAACCTCGGCGAGCAGTACTTC. Protein sequence: CASSLNLGEQYF.

This clonotype showed up just once. The chain carries TRBV20-1 and TRBJ1-2; 7 positions agree with TRBD1. V trimming: 5 bases; J trimming: 2 bases; junction bases outside the gene matches: 5. This CDR3 comprises 13 residues. The germline V gene has CDR1 DFQATT and CDR2 SNEGSKA (reference sequence). The CDR3: CSAPTTGNYGYTF. The CDR3 coding sequence is TGCAGTGCTCCCACGACAGGGAACTATGGCTACACCTTC.

The rearrangement uses TRBV2 and TRBJ2-7, with a tentative D call TRBD2 (6 bases). This CDR3 has 15 residues. The germline CDR1 and CDR2 sequences are SNHLY and FYNNEI. The germline V and J ends were trimmed by 0 bases and 5 bases, with 14 bases remaining between them. The CDR3 nucleotides are TGTGCCAGCAGTGAAGCGCCCGGAGGGAGCCACGAGCAGTACTTC. It encodes CASSEAPGGSHEQYF.

V is TRBV15 and J is TRBJ2-1; the D gene could be TRBD1 or TRBD2 (6 bases each). Germline CDR1 reads LNHNV; CDR2 reads YYDKDF (reference sequence). The CDR3 has 12 residues. V was shortened by 3 bases and J by 12 bases, with 12 bases between the two germline ends. This CDR3 reads CATSSQKGGQFF. CDR3 nucleotide sequence: TGTGCCACCAGCAGTCAAAAGGGGGGGCAGTTCTTC.